This section outlines one TCR beta chain sequence together with its context. As yet, its antigen is unknown. The data derive from a study of Ad26.COV2.S vaccination and SARS-CoV-2 variants. Study context: Into the muscle, Ad26.COV2.S was dosed once or twice, 56 days apart.

Treatment in this sample: about 20 received Ad26.COV2.S at low or high dose, single or two shots; a few received placebo; per-sample allocation not given. Samples were taken on day 63 after the first vaccine or placebo injection. Study results and limitations: The TCR breadth and depth analyses may have understated or missed part of the total T cell responses.

Produced via immunoSEQ multiplex PCR; TCRdb's table is partial and in-frame only. The sample comprises about 260,000 clones, 87% of which are singletons, and 2.9% rests with the top ten. The receptor's source is a person between 18 and 65 years old who received the Ad26.COV2.S COVID-19 vaccine or a placebo. The material was peripheral blood, obtained in a trial of Ad26.COV2.S vaccine versus placebo.

CDR3 nucleotides: TGTGCCAGCAGGGGTACTGGGGCCAACGTCCTGACTTTC. Protein sequence: CASRGTGANVLTF. The J gene is TRBJ2-6, the V gene TRBV7-2; the D is unclear. The ends were cut back, 6 bases at V and 2 bases at J, with 5 bases in the middle. Germline CDR1 is SGHTA and CDR2 is FQGNSA. The CDR3 covers 13 residues.